This T cell receptor beta chain was sequenced for a study of blood T cells in healthy people across ages. Findings and limits, study-wide: Strong correlation was found linking TCR beta diversity to naive T cell percentage.

The junction had 9 bases not matched to a gene; V was cut back by 4 bases and J by 4 bases. The CDR3 totals 14 residues. Germline V gives CDR1 DFQATT, CDR2 SNEGSKA (reference sequence). There are a few counts of this clonotype. Its antigen is unknown. Each of the donors had roughly 9.3 milliliters of peripheral blood drawn into EDTA-treated Vacutainer tubes. Using a J-beta primer mix together with a sample-barcoded 5' primer, a second PCR was run for 7 to 11 cycles. Samples each returned at least 3 million CDR3-containing paired-end reads. TCRdb independently ran MiXCR on the 5' RACE reads; one entry per CDR3 protein. The sample has some 790,000 distinct CDR3 sequences, under 35% seen once; the top ten hold roughly 17%.

The sequence derives from an elderly woman in good health. Sequences were obtained from blood. The chain has TRBV20-1 and TRBJ1-2, with 7 bases lining up with TRBD1. CDR3 in amino acids: CSATDRVTFYGYTF. Here the CDR3 DNA reads TGCAGTGCTACAGACAGGGTAACATTCTATGGCTACACCTTC.